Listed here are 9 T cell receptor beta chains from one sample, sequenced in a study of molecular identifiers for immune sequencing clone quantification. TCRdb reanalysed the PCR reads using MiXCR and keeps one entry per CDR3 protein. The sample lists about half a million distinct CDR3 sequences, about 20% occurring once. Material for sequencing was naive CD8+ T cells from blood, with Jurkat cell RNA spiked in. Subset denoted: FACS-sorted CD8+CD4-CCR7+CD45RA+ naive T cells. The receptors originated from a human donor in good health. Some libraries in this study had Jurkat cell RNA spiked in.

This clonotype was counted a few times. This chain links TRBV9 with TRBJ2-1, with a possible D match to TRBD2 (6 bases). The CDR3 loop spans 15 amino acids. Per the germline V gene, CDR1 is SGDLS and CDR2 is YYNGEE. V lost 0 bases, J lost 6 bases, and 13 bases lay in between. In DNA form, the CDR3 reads TGTGCCAGCAGCGTAGTCAGCGCGGAGGGCAATGAGCAGTTCTTC. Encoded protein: CASSVVSAEGNEQFF. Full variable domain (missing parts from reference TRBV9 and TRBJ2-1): DSGVTQTPKHLITATGQRVTLRCSPRSGDLSVYWYQQSLDQGLQFLIQYYNGEERAKGNILERFSAQQFPDLHSELNLSSLELGDSALYFCASSVVSAEGNEQFFGPGTRLTVL.

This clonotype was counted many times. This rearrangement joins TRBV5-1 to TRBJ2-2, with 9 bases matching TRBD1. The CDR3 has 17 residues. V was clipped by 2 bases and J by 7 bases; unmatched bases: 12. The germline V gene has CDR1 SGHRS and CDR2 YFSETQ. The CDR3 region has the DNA TGCGCCAGCAGCTTCGGGACAGGGACTATGGTGAACGGGGAGCTGTTTTTT. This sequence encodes CASSFGTGTMVNGELFF. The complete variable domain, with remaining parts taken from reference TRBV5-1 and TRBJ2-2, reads KAGVTQTPRYLIKTRGQQVTLSCSPISGHRSVSWYQQTPGQGLQFLFEYFSETQRNKGNFPGRFSGRQFSNSRSEMNVSTLELGDSALYLCASSFGTGTMVNGELFFGEGSRLTVL.

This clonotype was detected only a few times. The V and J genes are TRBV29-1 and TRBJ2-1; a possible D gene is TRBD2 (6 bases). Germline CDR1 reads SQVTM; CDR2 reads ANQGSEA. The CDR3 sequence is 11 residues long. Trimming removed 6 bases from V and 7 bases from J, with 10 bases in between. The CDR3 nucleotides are TGCAGCGTGGTTAGCGGAAATGAGCAGTTCTTC. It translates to CSVVSGNEQFF.

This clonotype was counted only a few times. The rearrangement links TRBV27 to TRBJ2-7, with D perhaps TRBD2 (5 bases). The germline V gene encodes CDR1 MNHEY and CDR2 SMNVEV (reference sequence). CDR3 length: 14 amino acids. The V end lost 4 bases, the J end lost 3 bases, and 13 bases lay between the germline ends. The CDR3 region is CASSSPERDYEQYF. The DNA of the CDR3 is TGTGCCAGCAGTTCCCCGGAGAGGGACTACGAGCAGTACTTC.

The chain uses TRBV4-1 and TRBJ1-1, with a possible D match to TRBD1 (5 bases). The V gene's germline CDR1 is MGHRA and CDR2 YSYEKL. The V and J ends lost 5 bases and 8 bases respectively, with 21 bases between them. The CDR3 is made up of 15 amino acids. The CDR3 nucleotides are TGCGCCAGCAGCTCACCTTCCCAGGGCATGGGGGAAGCTTTCTTT. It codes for CASSSPSQGMGEAFF.

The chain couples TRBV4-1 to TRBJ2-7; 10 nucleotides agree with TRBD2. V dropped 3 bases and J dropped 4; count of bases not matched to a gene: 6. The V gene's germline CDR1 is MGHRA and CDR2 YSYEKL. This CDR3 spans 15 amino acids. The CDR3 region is CASSHALAGEYEQYF. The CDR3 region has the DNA TGCGCCAGCAGCCATGCCCTAGCGGGAGAGTACGAGCAGTACTTC.

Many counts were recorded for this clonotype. The CDR3: CASSKGVETQYF. CDR3 in DNA: TGTGCCAGCAGCAAAGGGGTGGAGACCCAGTACTTC. The rearrangement uses TRBV13 and TRBJ2-5, with a weak D call TRBD1 (5 bases). The V end lost 5 bases, the J end lost 5 bases, and 9 bases lay between the germline ends. This CDR3 is 12 amino acids long. Germline V gene data show CDR1 as PRHDT and CDR2 as FYEKMQ (reference sequence).

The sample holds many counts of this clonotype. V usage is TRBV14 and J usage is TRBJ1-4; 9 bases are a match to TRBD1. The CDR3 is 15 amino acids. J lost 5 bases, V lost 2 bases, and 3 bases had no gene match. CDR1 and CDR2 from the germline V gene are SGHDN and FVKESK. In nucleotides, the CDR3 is TGTGCCAGCAGCCAATCGGGACAGGGAAATGAAAAACTGTTTTTT. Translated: CASSQSGQGNEKLFF.

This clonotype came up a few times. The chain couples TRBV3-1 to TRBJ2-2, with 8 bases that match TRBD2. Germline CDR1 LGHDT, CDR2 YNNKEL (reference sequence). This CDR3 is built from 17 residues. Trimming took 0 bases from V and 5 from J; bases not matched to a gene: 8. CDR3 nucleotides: TGTGCCAGCAGCCAAGAAACTGAGCGGGGGCTAACCGGGGAGCTGTTTTTT. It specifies CASSQETERGLTGELFF.